These 27 T cell receptor beta chains were sequenced from one sample in a study of siplizumab effects on memory and regulatory T cells. Sequencing was performed with immunoSEQ multiplex PCR; in TCRdb, only in-frame clones are kept and a portion is missing. The sample gives around 83,000 clones, about nine tenths of which show up once; about 15% is in the top ten. The sequenced material came from CD4+ T cells sorted from blood. The receptors were sampled from a human donor in good health.

This clone was detected only a few times. The chain employs TRBV28 and TRBJ1-1; 7 bases match TRBD1. Trimming took 6 bases from V and 0 from J; bases not matched to a gene: 4. Germline CDR1 is MDHEN and CDR2 is SYDVKM. The CDR3 consists of 14 residues. The CDR3 DNA is TGTGCCAGCAGCGCGGGACAGATGAACACTGAAGCTTTCTTT. Its translation is CASSAGQMNTEAFF.

CDR3 region: CASSERVGHLQYF. In nucleotides, the CDR3 is TGTGCCAGCAGTGAACGGGTCGGACACCTGCAGTACTTC. The chain links TRBV25-1 to TRBJ2-7; the D gene is possibly TRBD1 (5 bases). With 2 bases removed from V and 9 bases from J, the gap between germline ends came to 14 bases. The CDR3 totals 13 residues. Per germline, CDR1 MGHDK and CDR2 SYGVNS.

The chain recombines TRBV5-5 with TRBJ2-5, with 7 bases identical to TRBD1. CDR3 length equals 14 residues. Germline V lookup: CDR1 SGHKS, CDR2 YYEKEE (reference sequence). V lost 3 bases, J lost 1 base, and 3 bases stayed unmatched. CDR3 DNA: TGTGCCAGCAGCTGGGGACAGCTCCAAGAGACCCAGTACTTC. Protein product: CASSWGQLQETQYF.

The gene calls are TRBV5-4 and TRBJ2-3; D is ambiguous. The V gene's germline CDR1 is SGHNT and CDR2 YYREEE (reference sequence). The CDR3 is 14 residues long. V was trimmed by 2 bases and J by 4 bases, leaving 11 bases between them. The CDR3 coding sequence is TGTGCCAGCAGCTTCGCGACCCGAGCAGATACGCAGTATTTT. This translates into CASSFATRADTQYF.

This clone was observed a single time. The V and J genes are TRBV18 and TRBJ1-5, with a tentative D call TRBD1 (6 bases). This CDR3 comprises 15 residues. Germline V gives CDR1 KGHSH, CDR2 LQKENI. Trimming removed 6 bases from V and 6 bases from J, with 18 bases in between. CDR3 in DNA: TGTGCCAGCTCCACCAACGGACAGCTAGGTCAGCCCCAGCATTTT. Its translation: CASSTNGQLGQPQHF. The entire variable domain, with the rest obtained from reference TRBV18 and TRBJ1-5, is as follows: NAGVMQNPRHLVRRRGQEARLRCSPMKGHSHVYWYRQLPEEGLKFMVYLQKENIIDESGMPKERFSAEFPKEGPSILRIQQVVRGDSAAYFCASSTNGQLGQPQHFGDGTRLSIL.

This clone was counted once. This chain links TRBV18 with TRBJ2-3; D remains ambiguous. CDR1 and CDR2 (germline): KGHSH, LQKENI. Trimming pared 6 bases from V and 2 bases from J, leaving 15 bases between. The CDR3 covers 15 residues. This chain's CDR3 is CASSPGTLSTDTQYF. DNA for the CDR3: TGTGCCAGCTCGCCAGGTACCCTTTCCACAGATACGCAGTATTTT.

The rearrangement uses TRBV30 and TRBJ1-5, with D tentatively TRBD1 (5 bases). The germline CDR1 and CDR2 sequences are GTSNPN and SVGIG (reference sequence). The CDR3 runs 13 residues. Trimming took 1 base from V and 7 from J, leaving 11 bases between them. This CDR3 is CAWSEGPRQPQHF. The CDR3 nucleotides are TGTGCCTGGAGTGAGGGGCCGAGGCAGCCCCAGCATTTT.

This clone turned up a few times. V and J are TRBV5-6 and TRBJ1-5; D uncertain. Germline values: CDR1 SGHDT, CDR2 YYEEEE. V shed 5 bases and J shed 6 bases, with 9 bases lying between them. The CDR3 contains 12 residues. CDR3: CASSSGTQPQHF. CDR3 bases: TGTGCCAGCAGTTCCGGCACTCAGCCCCAGCATTTT.

This chain links TRBV18 with TRBJ1-5; tentative D call: TRBD1 (6 bases). This CDR3 is built from 13 residues. The germline V gene has CDR1 KGHSH and CDR2 LQKENI. V gave up 3 bases and J gave up 4 bases, with 7 bases separating them. Here the CDR3 reads CASSPGQNQPQHF. In nucleotides, the CDR3 is TGTGCCAGCTCACCCGGACAGAATCAGCCCCAGCATTTT.

V gene TRBV7-9 combines with J gene TRBJ1-5; tentative D call: TRBD1 (5 bases). Trimming left V 5 bases short and J 5 bases short, with 13 bases between. Per germline, CDR1 SEHNR and CDR2 FQNEAQ (reference sequence). The length of the CDR3 is 14 residues. In DNA, the CDR3 is TGTGCCAGCAGCATGGGACTCCGAGATCAGCCCCAGCATTTT. The encoded protein is CASSMGLRDQPQHF.

The CDR3 region has the DNA TGTGCCAGCAGTGACCCCCCCCCGCGACTTACCTACGAGCAGTACTTC. This translates into CASSDPPPRLTYEQYF. This chain uses TRBV6-4 with TRBJ2-7; D is uncertain. This CDR3 comprises 16 residues. V dropped 2 bases and J dropped 2 bases, with 16 bases sitting between them. The V gene's germline CDR1 is MRHNA and CDR2 SNTAGT.

The chain recombines TRBV28 with TRBJ2-1, with unresolved D. The CDR3 is 13 residues long. Germline assignment: CDR1 MDHEN and CDR2 SYDVKM. Trimming removed 3 bases at V and 7 bases at J, with 10 bases between. The CDR3 region is CASSFTTKNEQFF. Here the CDR3 DNA reads TGTGCCAGCAGTTTCACGACCAAAAATGAGCAGTTCTTC.

This clone was seen once. V is TRBV28 and J is TRBJ2-7; 8 bases map to TRBD1. The CDR3 runs 12 residues. Unmatched junction bases numbered 5, after V lost 6 bases and J lost 7 bases. Germline loops: CDR1 MDHEN, CDR2 SYDVKM. The CDR3: CASRDRVREQYF. In DNA, the CDR3 is TGTGCCAGCAGGGACAGGGTGAGGGAGCAGTACTTC.

This clone was detected once. The chain recombines TRBV19 with TRBJ2-3; the match to TRBD1 covers 8 bases. After removal of 5 bases from V and 4 bases from J, the junction contained 11 bases not matched to a gene. The CDR3 extends over 16 amino acids. The germline CDR1 and CDR2 sequences are LNHDA and SQIVND (reference sequence). CDR3 bases: TGTGCCAGTAGTTTTGGACGGACAGGGAGAGCAGATACGCAGTATTTT. Translated, it gives CASSFGRTGRADTQYF.

The V gene is TRBV28, the J gene TRBJ2-7; possibly TRBD2 for D (6 bases). Germline CDR1 MDHEN, CDR2 SYDVKM. Trimming took off 5 bases at V and 5 bases at J, with 22 bases between the two ends. This CDR3 is built from 16 residues. This chain's CDR3 is CASSTSGERLYHEQYF. The DNA for the CDR3 is TGTGCCAGCAGTACCTCGGGGGAGCGGCTGTATCACGAGCAGTACTTC.

The chain carries TRBV11-3 and TRBJ2-7, with 9 bases fitting TRBD1. The CDR3 contains 13 residues. V lost 5 bases, J lost 9 bases, and 8 bases stayed unmatched. Germline V gene sequence: CDR1 SGHNT, CDR2 YENEEA. CDR3 in DNA: TGTGCCAGCAGCCCCCGGGACAGGGAGAGGCAGTACTTC. This gives the protein CASSPRDRERQYF.

V is TRBV7-8 and J is TRBJ2-3; 8 bases align to TRBD2. After removal of 0 bases from V and 8 bases from J, the junction contained 13 bases not matched to a gene. The CDR3 runs to 17 residues. Germline V gene sequence: CDR1 SGHVS, CDR2 FQNEAQ. DNA of the CDR3: TGTGCCAGCAGCTTAGCGGGGCCTAGCGGGCCCTCGGGTACGCAGTATTTT. As protein: CASSLAGPSGPSGTQYF.

This clone has only one observation. The chain recombines TRBV7-9 with TRBJ1-2; D might be TRBD1 (5 bases). CDR1 and CDR2 from the germline V gene are SEHNR and FQNEAQ (reference sequence). The CDR3 runs to 11 residues. CDR3 region: CAAMGDYGYTF. CDR3 in DNA: TGTGCGGCCATGGGGGACTATGGCTACACCTTC.

This rearrangement joins TRBV6-5 to TRBJ2-3; D remains unclear. The CDR3 runs 13 residues. V was pared by 6 bases and J by 1 base, with 8 bases between. Germline V lookup: CDR1 MNHEY, CDR2 SVGAGI. The CDR3 coding sequence is TGTGCCAGCAGCTCTGGTGGCACAGATACGCAGTATTTT. Amino acids: CASSSGGTDTQYF.

V gene TRBV27 combines with J gene TRBJ2-1, with 8 bases fitting TRBD2. Losses at the gene ends were 3 bases for V and 0 bases for J; bases not matched to a gene: 1. Germline CDR1 is MNHEY and CDR2 is SMNVEV (reference sequence). This CDR3 is 15 amino acids long. This CDR3 is CASSFSGNSYNEQFF. CDR3 in DNA: TGTGCCAGCAGTTTTAGCGGGAACTCCTACAATGAGCAGTTCTTC.

This clone was observed a single time. V gene TRBV11-2 combines with J gene TRBJ2-3; perhaps TRBD2 as D (6 bases). Trimming removed 5 bases at V and 2 bases at J, with 17 bases between. The germline V gene has CDR1 SGHAT and CDR2 FQNNGV. The length of the CDR3 is 16 residues. The CDR3 protein is CASSRLGGIHTDTQYF. DNA for the CDR3: TGTGCCAGCAGCCGATTGGGCGGGATACACACAGATACGCAGTATTTT.

The V gene is TRBV12-5, the J gene TRBJ2-4; tentative D call: TRBD1 (8 bases). Germline V gene data show CDR1 as LGHNT and CDR2 as FRNRAP. This CDR3 comprises 14 residues. Trimming left V 5 bases short and J 9 bases short, with 17 bases between. The CDR3 DNA reads TGTGCTAGTGGTATGGACAGGGCGGGGGTCATTCAGTACTTC. It yields the protein CASGMDRAGVIQYF. Using reference TRBV12-5 and TRBJ2-4 for the parts outside the CDR3, the full variable domain is DARVTQTPRHKVTEMGQEVTMRCQPILGHNTVFWYRQTMMQGLELLAYFRNRAPLDDSGMPKDRFSAEMPDATLATLKIQPSEPRDSAVYFCASGMDRAGVIQYFGAGTRLSVL.

The V and J genes are TRBV14 and TRBJ2-7; 8 nucleotides align to TRBD2. The CDR3 loop spans 16 amino acids. Germline CDR1 SGHDN, CDR2 FVKESK. V gave up 4 bases and J gave up 2 bases; unmatched junction bases: 10. The CDR3 loop reads CASSLMPGLGPYEQYF. CDR3 in DNA: TGTGCCAGCAGCCTCATGCCGGGACTAGGTCCCTACGAGCAGTACTTC.

This chain uses TRBV11-3 with TRBJ2-3; 11 nucleotides align to TRBD2. Germline CDR1 and CDR2: SGHNT and YENEEA. The V and J ends lost 4 bases and 4 bases, in that order; junction bases with no gene match: 10. This CDR3 comprises 17 residues. The CDR3, as DNA: TGTGCCAGCAGCTCGTTAGCGGGAGGGCCCCGGGCAGATACGCAGTATTTT. This sequence encodes CASSSLAGGPRADTQYF.

The chain joins TRBV5-6 to TRBJ2-5; maybe TRBD1 (6 bases). Germline CDR1 is SGHDT and CDR2 is YYEEEE. This CDR3 spans 16 amino acids. V gave up 4 bases and J gave up 7 bases, with 23 bases separating them. The DNA for the CDR3 is TGTGCCAGCAGCGCGGTCCCGGCGGCCAGGGGATGGACCCAGTACTTC. Translated, it gives CASSAVPAARGWTQYF.

The chain links TRBV25-1 to TRBJ1-1, with D possibly matching TRBD1 (6 bases). The germline gives CDR1 MGHDK, CDR2 SYGVNS. The V and J ends lost 4 bases and 4 bases respectively, with 13 bases between them. The CDR3 length is 14 residues. The CDR3: CASSVSQGSTEAFF. The CDR3 nucleotides read TGTGCCAGCAGTGTCTCACAGGGTAGCACTGAAGCTTTCTTT.

The chain couples TRBV19 to TRBJ1-4; D gene unclear. The CDR3 covers 14 residues. V lost 3 bases and J 6 bases, leaving 11 bases between the germline ends. The V gene's germline CDR1 is LNHDA and CDR2 SQIVND (reference sequence). CDR3 protein: CASSMSRLDEKLFF. The CDR3 nucleotides read TGTGCCAGTAGTATGAGCAGGTTGGATGAAAAACTGTTTTTT.